This TCR beta chain emerged from a study of blood T cell repertoires in COVID-19. As for the study in general: Researchers got acute and convalescent COVID-19 samples from the United States, Italy and Spain.

The germline V gene has CDR1 LGHNA and CDR2 YNFKEQ. The CDR3 spans 16 residues. With V trimmed by 2 bases and J by 8 bases, 11 bases remained unmatched. Authors' data handling: Estimates of nucleated cell counts were drawn from the amplification of reference gene primers. The method was immunoSEQ multiplex PCR; TCRdb's version includes in-frame clones alone and lacks a portion of them. V, J and clone size were drawn from that table, and D and trimming were deduced from the DNA. The data contain about 190,000 clones, roughly 80% of them singletons. V gene TRBV4-2 combines with J gene TRBJ1-2; the match to TRBD1 covers 10 bases. Sequences were obtained from PBMCs or T cells enriched from blood (not recorded which). The receptor's source is a woman in her twenties or thirties who had recovered from COVID-19. CDR3 sequence reads: CASSQQTGGQGPGYTF. The CDR3 DNA reads TGTGCCAGCAGCCAACAAACGGGGGGACAGGGGCCCGGCTACACCTTC.